This entry lists 23 T cell receptor beta chains sequenced from one sample in a study of cytomegalovirus exposure and HLA in healthy donors. Clones were read by immunoSEQ multiplex PCR, and TCRdb kept only the in-frame ones, dropping some. The sample shows 150,000 to 200,000 clones, roughly 84% of them seen only once. The specimen sequenced was PBMCs. Source of these receptors: a man between 18 and 35 years old in good health and CMV-seropositive.

The chain is built from TRBV30 and TRBJ2-3; a possible D gene is TRBD2 (6 bases). The CDR3 is 14 amino acids. The germline CDR1 and CDR2 sequences are GTSNPN and SVGIG (reference sequence). The V gene lost 5 bases and the J gene lost 6 bases, with 18 bases spanning the gap. The CDR3 region has the DNA TGTGCCTGGCGAACGGGCAGGGACTTGGATACGCAGTATTTT. Amino acid sequence: CAWRTGRDLDTQYF.

The chain recombines TRBV6-6 with TRBJ1-3; 10 bases are shared with TRBD1. In germline, CDR1 is MNHNY, CDR2 SVGAGI (reference sequence). V dropped 8 bases and J dropped 0; count of bases not matched to a gene: 7. The CDR3 is made up of 16 amino acids. The CDR3 DNA sequence: TGTGCCAGCGGGGGACAGGGGCCCAGCTCTGGAAACACCATATATTTT. Amino acid sequence: CASGGQGPSSGNTIYF.

In this sample, this clone turned up a few times. The chain uses TRBV29-1 and TRBJ1-2; perhaps TRBD1 as D (6 bases). Trimming pared 4 bases from V and 3 bases from J, leaving 6 bases between. This CDR3 comprises 11 residues. Per the germline V gene, CDR1 is SQVTM and CDR2 is ANQGSEA. DNA of the CDR3: TGCAGCGTTGCAGGGGACTATGGCTACACCTTC. This gives the protein CSVAGDYGYTF.

The rearrangement uses TRBV27 and TRBJ2-1, with 10 bases aligning to TRBD1. Germline lookup yields CDR1 MNHEY and CDR2 SMNVEV (reference sequence). The CDR3 contains 13 residues. The V gene end was trimmed by 4 bases and the J gene end by 6 bases; junction bases not matched to a gene: 0. CDR3 in amino acids: CASSWTGGNEQFF. In nucleotides, the CDR3 is TGTGCCAGCAGTTGGACAGGGGGCAATGAGCAGTTCTTC.

The chain uses TRBV7-8 and TRBJ2-1, with a possible D match to TRBD2 (6 bases). V gave up 0 bases and J gave up 5 bases, with 14 bases separating them. Per germline, CDR1 SGHVS and CDR2 FQNEAQ. The CDR3 sequence is 16 residues long. The CDR3 loop is CASSLASRDGNNEQFF. CDR3 nucleotides: TGTGCCAGCAGCTTAGCCTCGCGGGACGGAAACAATGAGCAGTTCTTC.

The J gene is TRBJ1-1, the V gene TRBV11-2; 7 nucleotides align to TRBD1. The CDR3 is 15 amino acids. Germline CDR1 is SGHAT and CDR2 is FQNNGV. After removal of 4 bases from V and 2 bases from J, the junction contained 7 bases not matched to a gene. DNA of the CDR3: TGTGCCAGCAGCTCCCTGGACAGGTTTAACACTGAAGCTTTCTTT. This translates into CASSSLDRFNTEAFF.

The rearrangement joins TRBV5-1 to TRBJ2-5; no firm D call. The V and J ends lost 3 bases and 4 bases respectively, with 10 bases between them. CDR1 SGHRS and CDR2 YFSETQ come from the germline V gene. The CDR3 sequence is 13 residues long. The CDR3 region is CASSSSPIETQYF. The DNA for the CDR3 is TGCGCCAGCAGCTCCTCACCTATAGAGACCCAGTACTTC.

The chain recombines TRBV27 with TRBJ2-5, with 7 bases that match TRBD2. The CDR3 extends over 15 amino acids. With 5 bases clipped from V and 5 bases from J, the junction kept 11 bases outside the gene matches. Germline assignment: CDR1 MNHEY and CDR2 SMNVEV (reference sequence). The CDR3 here is CASSPPGGGLETQYF. As DNA, the CDR3 is TGTGCCAGCAGTCCTCCTGGCGGGGGATTGGAGACCCAGTACTTC.

The chain uses TRBV10-1 and TRBJ2-3; D uncertain. The CDR3 loop spans 18 amino acids. Trimming took 0 bases from V and 5 from J, leaving 21 bases between them. Germline V CDR1 and CDR2: WNHNN, SYGVQD (reference sequence). The CDR3 region has the DNA TGCGCCAGCAGTGAGTCTCTTACCCGACAATGTATGTTAGATACGCAGTATTTT. This encodes CASSESLTRQCMLDTQYF.

The V and J genes are TRBV2 and TRBJ2-5; D gene ambiguous. The DNA end lines up better with TRBJ2-7; the J call may be wrong. Germline lookup yields CDR1 SNHLY and CDR2 FYNNEI. The CDR3 length is 13 residues. CDR3 sequence reads: CASSVAPSYEQYF. CDR3 nucleotide sequence: TGTGCCAGCAGTGTTGCCCCCTCCTACGAGCAGTACTTC.

CDR3 nucleotides: TGTGCCAGCAGCTCCGGGACTAGCGGATGGGACACCGGGGAGCTGTTTTTT. It specifies CASSSGTSGWDTGELFF. The rearrangement links TRBV11-3 to TRBJ2-2, with 11 bases fitting TRBD2. From germline, CDR1 is SGHNT and CDR2 YENEEA. V shed 4 bases, J shed 3 bases, and the junction held 7 bases outside the gene matches. This CDR3 comprises 17 residues.

This clone was seen more than once but under ten times. J is TRBJ2-7 and V is TRBV10-1; TRBD2 agrees at 10 bases. Per the germline V gene, CDR1 is WNHNN and CDR2 is SYGVQD (reference sequence). The CDR3 is made up of 15 amino acids. The ends lost 10 bases at V and 5 bases at J; junction bases unmatched: 14. The CDR3 region is CANIAGLAGAHEQYF. The CDR3 DNA sequence: TGCGCCAATATCGCGGGGCTAGCGGGAGCGCACGAGCAGTACTTC.

The rearrangement links TRBV7-8 to TRBJ2-1, with D possibly being TRBD2 (5 bases). Germline lookup yields CDR1 SGHVS and CDR2 FQNEAQ. There are 14 residues in the CDR3. V was pared by 5 bases and J by 15 bases, with 23 bases between. CDR3 DNA: TGTGCCAGCAGCCATCCGGATGGGCCGAGGGTATTGTTCTTC. Its protein product is CASSHPDGPRVLFF.

The J gene is TRBJ2-1, the V gene TRBV7-3; 11 nucleotides line up with TRBD2. CDR3 length: 15 residues. J gave up 6 bases and V 5 bases, and 6 bases lay outside the gene matches. Germline V gene data show CDR1 as SGHTA and CDR2 as FQGTGA. Written as DNA, the CDR3 is TGTGCCAGCAGCCCACCCGGGACTAGCGGCAATGAGCAGTTCTTC. Translating it yields CASSPPGTSGNEQFF.

V is TRBV5-1 and J is TRBJ1-1, with D unresolved. Germline CDR1 SGHRS, CDR2 YFSETQ. CDR3 size: 13 residues. V lost 7 bases and J lost 5, with 15 bases in between. The CDR3 DNA is TGCGCCAGCTCAACAAGATTGATGACTGAAGCTTTCTTT. It translates to CASSTRLMTEAFF.

This chain uses TRBV7-8 with TRBJ2-2, with D hard to call. The CDR3 loop spans 12 amino acids. Trimming left V 5 bases short and J 3 bases short, with 4 bases between. Germline values: CDR1 SGHVS, CDR2 FQNEAQ. The CDR3 is CASSPDTGELFF. The CDR3 coding sequence is TGTGCCAGCAGCCCTGACACCGGGGAGCTGTTTTTT.

This clone was counted only a few times. This rearrangement joins TRBV28 to TRBJ2-1; TRBD2 agrees at 11 bases. The germline V gene encodes CDR1 MDHEN and CDR2 SYDVKM. There are 14 residues in the CDR3. V shed 9 bases, J shed 8 bases, and the junction held 9 bases outside the gene matches. CDR3 region: CASLPTSGIYEQFF. In DNA, the CDR3 is TGTGCCAGTCTTCCGACTAGCGGGATATATGAGCAGTTCTTC.

This clone was counted many times. The chain uses TRBV19 and TRBJ2-7, with TRBD1 matching over 9 bases. The CDR3 is made up of 14 amino acids. Trimming cost V 3 bases and J 4 bases; bases outside gene matches: 4. Germline CDR1 is LNHDA and CDR2 is SQIVND (reference sequence). CDR3 nucleotide sequence: TGTGCCAGTAGTATGGGACAGGGTTTTTACGAGCAGTACTTC. It yields the protein CASSMGQGFYEQYF.

The chain is built from TRBV11-2 and TRBJ2-1, with TRBD1 as a possible D gene (6 bases). In germline, CDR1 is SGHAT, CDR2 FQNNGV. With 6 bases removed from V and 7 bases from J, the gap between germline ends came to 19 bases. The CDR3 has 15 residues. This CDR3 is CASRYTDSGGNEQFF. Written as DNA, the CDR3 is TGTGCCAGCAGATACACGGACAGTGGGGGAAATGAGCAGTTCTTC.

The chain uses TRBV5-4 and TRBJ1-5; 7 bases are a match to TRBD1. The CDR3 is 15 amino acids. V gave up 0 bases and J gave up 6 bases; unmatched junction bases: 6. Germline values: CDR1 SGHNT, CDR2 YYREEE (reference sequence). The CDR3 spells CASSLDRGEGQPQHF. The CDR3 region has the DNA TGTGCCAGCAGCTTGGACAGGGGAGAAGGTCAGCCCCAGCATTTT.

This clone showed up just a few times. The CDR3 DNA is TGTGCCAGCAGTGACGGGGTTAACTATGGCTACACCTTC. Protein product: CASSDGVNYGYTF. The chain couples TRBV6-1 to TRBJ1-2; D gene uncertain. The V end was cut by 3 bases, the J end by 1 base, with 6 bases between. CDR1 MNHNS and CDR2 SASEGT come from the germline V gene. The CDR3 runs to 13 residues.

The chain couples TRBV5-1 to TRBJ2-5; D may be TRBD2 (5 bases). The germline CDR1 and CDR2 sequences are SGHRS and YFSETQ. This CDR3 comprises 11 residues. Deletions cut 7 bases from V and 5 bases from J, with 9 bases between. CDR3 amino acids: CASREGETQYF. The CDR3 coding sequence is TGCGCCAGCCGGGAAGGGGAGACCCAGTACTTC.

The sample holds one count of this clone. The chain uses TRBV10-1 and TRBJ2-1, with TRBD2 matching over 9 bases. Germline loops: CDR1 WNHNN, CDR2 SYGVQD (reference sequence). J gave up 3 bases and V 6 bases, and 9 bases lay outside the gene matches. CDR3 length: 16 amino acids. Written as DNA, the CDR3 is TGCGCCAGCAGATTACGGCTAGCGGGGAACTACAATGAGCAGTTCTTC. Translating it yields CASRLRLAGNYNEQFF.